This TCR beta chain came from a study of siplizumab effects on memory and regulatory T cells. Study results and caveats: Controls showed an average of around 26% Treg-derived mappable alloreactive CD4+ clones, while siplizumab showed around 70%. Proliferating siplizumab-culture Treg suppressive function went unconfirmed. Naive T cells, seemingly more diverse than memory cells, seemed major alloresponse contributors.

Comments on this clone: The antigen remains unidentified.

J lost 8 bases, V lost 4 bases, and 8 bases had no gene match. The CDR3 is 13 amino acids. Germline V gene data show CDR1 as SGDLS and CDR2 as YYNGEE. Unstimulated naive, memory, effector memory and TEMRA subsets were sequenced, and this was done in a few donor pairs. Profiled with immunoSEQ multiplex PCR; TCRdb holds only in-frame clones, not every one. Of about 62,000 clones listed, around 80% are singletons. Sequenced: memory CD4+ T cells sorted from blood. The TCR originated in a human donor in good health. This chain uses TRBV9 with TRBJ2-7, with TRBD1 matching 8 bases. The DNA for the CDR3 is TGTGCCAGCAGCCCAGGGACAGGCGACAAGCAGTACTTC. Translated: CASSPGTGDKQYF.